The clone carrying this TCR beta chain was recorded a few times. Its antigen is not known. The V and J ends lost 0 bases and 0 bases respectively, with 6 bases between them. CDR3 length equals 14 residues. CDR1 is MGHRA and CDR2 is YSYEKL in the germline V gene. The sample comes from a study of OX40 agonist ivuxolimab in advanced cancers. The wider study: In this trial design, patients received ivuxolimab intravenously at 0.01 to 10 mg/kg every 2 weeks. There were three patients with partial responses, one having hepatocellular carcinoma and two cutaneous melanoma. Regarding the study as a whole: CD4+ T cells averaged fewer expanded clones than CD8+ T cells.

Blood got drawn at baseline, again on cycle 4 day 1, and then on cycle 7 day 1. Method: immunoSEQ multiplex PCR; TCRdb's copy keeps in-frame clones and lacks some. The sample comprises tens of thousands of clones, more than 80% of which are singletons, and roughly 12% rests with the top ten. This clonotype originated in an adult with an advanced solid tumor such as melanoma, head and neck, liver or kidney cancer. The sequences come from CD4+ or CD8+ T cells sorted from blood, collected in a trial of the OX40 agonist ivuxolimab. The rearrangement joins TRBV4-1 to TRBJ2-7; no definite D call. CDR3 in amino acids: CASSQEDPSYEQYF. The CDR3 coding sequence is TGCGCCAGCAGCCAAGAGGATCCCTCCTACGAGCAGTACTTC.